This TCR beta chain was retrieved from a study of T-cell reconstitution after alpha-beta-depleted transplantation in children. This clonotype came up a few times. It was with unique molecular identifiers that the TCRbeta library was prepared. TCRdb re-analysed the PCR reads in MiXCR, keeping a single row per CDR3 protein. The profile shows about 580,000 distinct CDR3 sequences, over 20% of them singletons. This receptor was identified in a boy younger than two with Wiskott-Aldrich syndrome, due to receive a stem cell transplant. Sample: PBMCs, taken before TCRalphabeta/CD19-depleted stem cell transplant.

CDR3: CASSPSLSYTDTQYF. DNA for the CDR3: TGCGCCAGCAGTCCCAGTCTGTCCTACACAGATACGCAGTATTTT. This chain uses TRBV5-1 with TRBJ2-3; D unclear. CDR3 length: 15 amino acids. V gave up 5 bases and J gave up 2 bases, with 15 bases separating them. Germline CDR1 and CDR2: SGHRS and YFSETQ.